This T cell receptor (beta chain) was profiled in a study of patients with pleural tuberculosis. About this clonotype itself: It may be a read error: a sequence one base away is much more abundant.

The germline CDR1 and CDR2 sequences are SGHTA and FQGTGA. CDR3 length equals 15 residues. TCRdb reanalysed the reads using MiXCR and keeps one entry per CDR3 protein. Of about 30,000 distinct CDR3 sequences detected, 15% to 20% appear once; the ten largest clones hold 3.5%. The receptor was isolated from a human donor with pleural tuberculosis. The chain has TRBV7-3 and TRBJ2-3; 7 positions agree with TRBD2. Input material: peripheral blood. The CDR3 sequence is CASSHLAVSTDAQYF. DNA for the CDR3: TGTGCCAGCAGCCATCTAGCGGTGAGCACAGATGCGCAGTATTTT.